This T cell receptor beta chain derives from a study of post-analysis software for immune sequencing data. Across the whole study: Patients with relapsing-remitting, secondary progressive and progressive-relapsing multiple sclerosis courses were all represented.

As for this clonotype: The antigen remains unidentified.

Unique molecular identifiers tagged the TCR beta cDNA libraries. The yield from approximately 1 to 10 million T cells was some 500,000 cDNA molecules in total. TCRdb re-analysed the PCR reads in MiXCR, keeping a single row per CDR3 protein. The sample holds about 820,000 distinct CDR3 sequences, about 50% seen once. This CDR3 comprises 14 residues. The V gene's germline CDR1 is SGHTA and CDR2 FQGNSA. Deletions cut 1 base from V and 2 bases from J, with 9 bases between. Study conclusions and caveats: Versus controls, multiple sclerosis patients showed significantly lower diversity (normalized Chao1). TRBV5-6, TRBV5-1 and TRBV20-1 belonged to a set of a few TRBV segments that were more frequent in patients than controls. Those samples that were prepared in the same batch co-clustered strongly by F measure.

The sample consisted of blood. The sequence derives from a girl aged 5-17 years with multiple sclerosis. The chain combines TRBV7-2 with TRBJ2-7; D not certain. The CDR3 DNA is TGTGCCAGCAGCTTAGACAGAGTTACCTACGAGCAGTACTTC. Its translation: CASSLDRVTYEQYF.